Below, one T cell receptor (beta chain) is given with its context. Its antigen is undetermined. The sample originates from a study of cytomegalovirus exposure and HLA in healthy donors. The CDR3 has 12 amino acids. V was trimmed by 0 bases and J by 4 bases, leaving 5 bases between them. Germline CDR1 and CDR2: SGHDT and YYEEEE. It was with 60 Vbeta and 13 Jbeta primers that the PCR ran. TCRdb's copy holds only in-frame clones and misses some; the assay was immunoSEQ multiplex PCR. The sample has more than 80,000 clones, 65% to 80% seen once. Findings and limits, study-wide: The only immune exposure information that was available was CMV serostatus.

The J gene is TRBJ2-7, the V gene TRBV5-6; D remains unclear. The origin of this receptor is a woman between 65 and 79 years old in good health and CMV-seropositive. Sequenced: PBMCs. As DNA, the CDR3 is TGTGCCAGCAGCTTGGACTTTTACGAGCAGTACTTC. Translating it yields CASSLDFYEQYF. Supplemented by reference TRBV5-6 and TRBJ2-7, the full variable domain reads DAGVTQSPTHLIKTRGQQVTLRCSPKSGHDTVSWYQQALGQGPQFIFQYYEEEERQRGNFPDRFSGHQFPNYSSELNVNALLLGDSALYLCASSLDFYEQYFGPGTRLTVT.